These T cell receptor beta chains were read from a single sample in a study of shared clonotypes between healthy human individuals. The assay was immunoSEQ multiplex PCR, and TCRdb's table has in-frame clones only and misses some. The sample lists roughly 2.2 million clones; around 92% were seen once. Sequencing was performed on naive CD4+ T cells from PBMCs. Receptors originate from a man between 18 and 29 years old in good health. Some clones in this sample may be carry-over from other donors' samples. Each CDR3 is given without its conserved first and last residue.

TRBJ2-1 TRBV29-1 SVGQVVRNEQF
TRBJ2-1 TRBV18 ASSPYLAGTNNEQF
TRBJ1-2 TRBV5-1 ASSLALGGDYGYT
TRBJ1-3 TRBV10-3 AISESDGSGNTIY
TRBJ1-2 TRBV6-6 ASSYSSLSGYT
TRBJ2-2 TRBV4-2 ASSPLVLPGVSTGELF
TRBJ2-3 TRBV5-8 ASSLIVTGVSTDTQY
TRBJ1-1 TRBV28 ASSLIAGNTEAF
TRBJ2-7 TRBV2 ASSPNGFYEQY
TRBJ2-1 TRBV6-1 ASSELLTSTSSNEQF
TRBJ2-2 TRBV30 AWSPWDRRGELF
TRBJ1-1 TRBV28 ASSKTDPINTEAF
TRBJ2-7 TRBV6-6 ASTFSGALSYEQY
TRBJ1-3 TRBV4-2 ASSLVPGREIENTIY
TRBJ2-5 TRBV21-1 ASSKVGEWGETQY
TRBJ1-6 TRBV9 ASSVVDNPPLH
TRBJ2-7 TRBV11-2 ASSLDPQGRKQY
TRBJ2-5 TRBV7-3 ASSWGGSGTQY
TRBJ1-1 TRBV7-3 ASSLQENTEAF
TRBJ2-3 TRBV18 ASSRGLPPDTQY
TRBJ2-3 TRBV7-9 ASSRSGRGTTDTQY
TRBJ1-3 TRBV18 ASSPPPGNTIY
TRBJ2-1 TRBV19 ASRETGPWNEQF
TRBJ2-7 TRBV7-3 ASSLSWDSVNEQY
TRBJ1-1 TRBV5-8 ASSTKTGGGTEAF
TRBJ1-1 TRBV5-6 ASSAITRQGGEAF
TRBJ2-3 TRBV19 ASSPTRGDTQY
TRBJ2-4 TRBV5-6 ASSSRDSSTKNIQY
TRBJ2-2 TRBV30 APIKILLAGGHTGELF
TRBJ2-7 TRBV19 ASSIAGIHEQY
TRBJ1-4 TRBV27 ASSLRDYEKLF
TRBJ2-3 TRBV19 ASIMTSGSSTDTQY
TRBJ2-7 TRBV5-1 ASSILERSSYEQY
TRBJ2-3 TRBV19 ASRLTDTQY
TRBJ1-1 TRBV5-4 ASSLGGRGDTEAF
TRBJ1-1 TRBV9 ASSVVSFDTEAF
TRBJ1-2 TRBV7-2 ASSLVRARGYT
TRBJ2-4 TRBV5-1 ASSPRLAFRRGAKNIQY
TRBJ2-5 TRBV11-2 ASSRTGGQETQY
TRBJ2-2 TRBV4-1 ASSQYSPAQGAGELF
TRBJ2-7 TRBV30 AWAPGRYEQY
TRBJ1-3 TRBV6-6 ASSFPGNTIY
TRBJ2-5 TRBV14 ASSQGRGGETQY
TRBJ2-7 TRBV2 ASSVNRAVSEQY
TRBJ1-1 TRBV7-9 ASSLDRDTEAF
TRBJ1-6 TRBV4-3 ASSQRADSPLH
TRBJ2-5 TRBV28 ASSSGQGAQY
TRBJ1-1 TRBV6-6 ASSYPGLSTEAF
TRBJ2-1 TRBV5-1 ASSGTAYNEQF
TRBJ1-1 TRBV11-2 ASSLDTGGRTEAF
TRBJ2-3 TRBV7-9 ASSLGSGVGDTQY
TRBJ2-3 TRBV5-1 ASSWGGATDTQY
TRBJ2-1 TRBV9 ASSAVAPEQF
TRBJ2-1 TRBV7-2 ASSSPTRRNEQF
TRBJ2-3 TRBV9 ASSLGVQNTQY
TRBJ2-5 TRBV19 ASRAAGRAWETQY
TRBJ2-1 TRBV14 ASSGDIRFNEQF